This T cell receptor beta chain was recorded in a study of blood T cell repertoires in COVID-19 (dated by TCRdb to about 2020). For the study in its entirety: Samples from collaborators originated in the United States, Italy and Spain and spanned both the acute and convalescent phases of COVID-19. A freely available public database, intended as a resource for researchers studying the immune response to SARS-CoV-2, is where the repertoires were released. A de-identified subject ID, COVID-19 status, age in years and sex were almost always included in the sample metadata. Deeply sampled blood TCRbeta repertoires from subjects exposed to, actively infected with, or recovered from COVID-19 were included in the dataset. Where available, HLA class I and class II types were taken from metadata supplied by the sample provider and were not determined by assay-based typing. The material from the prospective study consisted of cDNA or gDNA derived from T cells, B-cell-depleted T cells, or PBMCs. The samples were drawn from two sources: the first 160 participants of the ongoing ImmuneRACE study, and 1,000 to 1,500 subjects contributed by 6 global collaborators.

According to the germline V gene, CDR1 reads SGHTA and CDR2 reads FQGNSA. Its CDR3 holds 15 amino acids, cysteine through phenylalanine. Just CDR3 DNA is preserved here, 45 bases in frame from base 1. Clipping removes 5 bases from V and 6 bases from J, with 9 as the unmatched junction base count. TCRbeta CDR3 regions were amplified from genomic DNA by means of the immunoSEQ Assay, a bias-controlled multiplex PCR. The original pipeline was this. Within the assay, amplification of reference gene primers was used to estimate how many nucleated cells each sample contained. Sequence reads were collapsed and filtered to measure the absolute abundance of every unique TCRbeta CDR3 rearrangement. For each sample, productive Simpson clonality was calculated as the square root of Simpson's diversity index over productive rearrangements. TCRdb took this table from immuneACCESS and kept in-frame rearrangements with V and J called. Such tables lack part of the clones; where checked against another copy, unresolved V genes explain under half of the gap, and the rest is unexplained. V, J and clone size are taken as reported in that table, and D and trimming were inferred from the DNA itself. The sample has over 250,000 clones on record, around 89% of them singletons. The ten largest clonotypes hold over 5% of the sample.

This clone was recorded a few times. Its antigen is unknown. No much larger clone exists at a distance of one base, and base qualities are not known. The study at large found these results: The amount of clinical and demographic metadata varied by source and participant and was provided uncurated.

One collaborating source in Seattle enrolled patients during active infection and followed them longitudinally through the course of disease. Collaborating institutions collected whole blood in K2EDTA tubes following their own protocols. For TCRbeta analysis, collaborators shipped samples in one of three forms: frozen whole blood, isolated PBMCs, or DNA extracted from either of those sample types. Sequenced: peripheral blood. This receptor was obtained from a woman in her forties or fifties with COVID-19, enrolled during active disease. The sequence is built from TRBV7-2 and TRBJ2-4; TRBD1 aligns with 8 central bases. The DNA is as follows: TGTGCCAGCAGCCGCGCACTAGGACAGGGAAACATTCAGTACTTC. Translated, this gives CASSRALGQGNIQYF.